The clone carrying this T cell receptor beta chain was picked up a small number of times. No antigen is known for it. The germline V and J ends were trimmed by 5 bases and 0 bases, with 4 bases remaining between them. The CDR3 has 12 amino acids. Germline CDR1 reads MNHNY; CDR2 reads SVGAGI (reference sequence). Profiled with immunoSEQ multiplex PCR; TCRdb holds only in-frame clones, not every one. The data hold more than 70,000 clones, with under 85% observed a single time. This sample is part of a study of OX40 agonist ivuxolimab in advanced cancers. Study findings and constraints: CD8+ T cells showed, on average, more clonal expansion than CD4+ cells. Expanded peripheral T cell antigen specificity was not determined.

This TCR came from an adult with an advanced solid tumor such as melanoma, head and neck, liver or kidney cancer. Sequencing used CD4+ or CD8+ T cells sorted from blood, obtained in a trial of the OX40 agonist ivuxolimab. The chain has TRBV6-6 and TRBJ1-1; D call uncertain. CDR3 protein: CASSGMNTEAFF. In nucleotides, the CDR3 is TGTGCCAGCAGTGGTATGAACACTGAAGCTTTCTTT.